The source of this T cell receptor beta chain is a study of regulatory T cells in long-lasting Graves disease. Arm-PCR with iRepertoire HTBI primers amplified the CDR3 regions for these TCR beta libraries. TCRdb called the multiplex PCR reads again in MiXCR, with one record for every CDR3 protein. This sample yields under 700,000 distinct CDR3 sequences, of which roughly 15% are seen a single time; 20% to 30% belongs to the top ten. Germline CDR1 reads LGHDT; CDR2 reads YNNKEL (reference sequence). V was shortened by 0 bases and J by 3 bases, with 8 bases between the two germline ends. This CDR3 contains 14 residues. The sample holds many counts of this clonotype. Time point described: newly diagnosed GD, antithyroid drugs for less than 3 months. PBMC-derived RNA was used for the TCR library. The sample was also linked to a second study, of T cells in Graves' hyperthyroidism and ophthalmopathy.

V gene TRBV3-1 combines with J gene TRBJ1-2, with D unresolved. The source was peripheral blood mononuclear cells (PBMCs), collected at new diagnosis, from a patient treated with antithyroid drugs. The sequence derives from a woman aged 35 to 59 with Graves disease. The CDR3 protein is CASSQDWTDYGYTF. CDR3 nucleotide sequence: TGTGCCAGCAGCCAAGATTGGACGGACTATGGCTACACCTTC. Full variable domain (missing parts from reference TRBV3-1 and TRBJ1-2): DTAVSQTPKYLVTQMGNDKSIKCEQNLGHDTMYWYKQDSKKFLKIMFSYNNKELIINETVPNRFSPKSPDKAHLNLHINSLELGDSAVYFCASSQDWTDYGYTFGSGTRLTVV.